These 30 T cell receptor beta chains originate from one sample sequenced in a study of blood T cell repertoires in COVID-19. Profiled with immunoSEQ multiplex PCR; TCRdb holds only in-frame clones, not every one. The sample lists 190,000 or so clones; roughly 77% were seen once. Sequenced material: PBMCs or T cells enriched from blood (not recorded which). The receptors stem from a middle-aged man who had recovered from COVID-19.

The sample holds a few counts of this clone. The CDR3 bases are TGTGCCACCAGCAGAGTTAAAGGGGACAGGGCAGGCCGTGGCTACACCTTC. Protein: CATSRVKGDRAGRGYTF. The chain couples TRBV15 to TRBJ1-2; 9 nucleotides line up with TRBD1. V trimming: 1 base; J trimming: 7 bases; junction bases outside the gene matches: 13. CDR1 is LNHNV, CDR2 YYDKDF, per germline (reference sequence). The CDR3 contains 17 residues.

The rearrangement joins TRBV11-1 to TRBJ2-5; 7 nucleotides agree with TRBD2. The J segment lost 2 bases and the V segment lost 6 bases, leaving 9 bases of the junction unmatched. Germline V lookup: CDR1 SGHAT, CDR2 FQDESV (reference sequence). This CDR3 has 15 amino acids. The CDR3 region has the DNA TGTGCCAGCAGTAAAACGGGACTAACACAAGAGACCCAGTACTTC. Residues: CASSKTGLTQETQYF.

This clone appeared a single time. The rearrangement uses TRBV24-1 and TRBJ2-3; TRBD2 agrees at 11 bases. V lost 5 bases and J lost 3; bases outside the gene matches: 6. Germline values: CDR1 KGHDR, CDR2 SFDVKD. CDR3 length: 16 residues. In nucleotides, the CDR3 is TGTGCCACCAGTGTACGACTAGCGGGATTAACAGATACGCAGTATTTT. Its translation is CATSVRLAGLTDTQYF.

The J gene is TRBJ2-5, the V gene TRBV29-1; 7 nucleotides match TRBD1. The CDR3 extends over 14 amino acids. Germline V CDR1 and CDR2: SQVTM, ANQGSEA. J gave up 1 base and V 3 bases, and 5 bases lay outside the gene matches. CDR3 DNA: TGCAGCGTTGAGACAGGGCCCTTCCAAGAGACCCAGTACTTC. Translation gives CSVETGPFQETQYF. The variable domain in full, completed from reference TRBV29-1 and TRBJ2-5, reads SAVISQKPSRDICQRGTSLTIQCQVDSQVTMMFWYRQQPGQSLTLIATANQGSEATYESGFVIDKFPISRPNLTFSTLTVSNMSPEDSSIYLCSVETGPFQETQYFGPGTRLLVL.

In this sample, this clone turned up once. CDR3 DNA sequence: TGTGCCTGGAGTGACGCTACCTACGAGCAGTACTTC. Its translation is CAWSDATYEQYF. This chain joins TRBV30 and TRBJ2-7; D is ambiguous. V was cut by 1 base and J by 2 bases, with 6 bases left in between. Looked up from germline, CDR1 is GTSNPN and CDR2 is SVGIG (reference sequence). The CDR3 is 12 amino acids.

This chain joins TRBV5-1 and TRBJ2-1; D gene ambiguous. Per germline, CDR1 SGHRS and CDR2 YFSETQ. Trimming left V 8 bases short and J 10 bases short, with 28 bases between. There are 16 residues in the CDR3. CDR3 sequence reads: CASLRGGMSSPSEQFF. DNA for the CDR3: TGCGCCAGTCTGAGAGGCGGCATGAGCTCGCCGTCGGAGCAGTTCTTC.

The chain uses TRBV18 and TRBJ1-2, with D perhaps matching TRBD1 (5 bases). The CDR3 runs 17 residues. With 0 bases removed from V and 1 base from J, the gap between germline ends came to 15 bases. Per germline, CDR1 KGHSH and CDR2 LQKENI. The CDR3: CASSPPSAGWGNYGYTF. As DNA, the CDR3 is TGTGCCAGCTCACCACCCTCGGCAGGGTGGGGTAACTATGGCTACACCTTC.

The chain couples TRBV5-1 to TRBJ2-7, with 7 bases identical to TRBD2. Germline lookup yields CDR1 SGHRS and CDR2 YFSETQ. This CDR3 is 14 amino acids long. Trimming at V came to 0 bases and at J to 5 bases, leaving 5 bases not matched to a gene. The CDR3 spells CASSLEAGNHEQYF. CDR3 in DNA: TGCGCCAGCAGCTTGGAAGCGGGGAATCACGAGCAGTACTTC.

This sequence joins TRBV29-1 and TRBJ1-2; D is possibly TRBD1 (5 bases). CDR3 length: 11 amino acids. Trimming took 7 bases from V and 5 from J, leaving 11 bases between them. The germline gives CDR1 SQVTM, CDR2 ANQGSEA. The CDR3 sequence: CSAFQGYGYTF. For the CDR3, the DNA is TGCAGCGCGTTCCAGGGATATGGCTACACCTTC.

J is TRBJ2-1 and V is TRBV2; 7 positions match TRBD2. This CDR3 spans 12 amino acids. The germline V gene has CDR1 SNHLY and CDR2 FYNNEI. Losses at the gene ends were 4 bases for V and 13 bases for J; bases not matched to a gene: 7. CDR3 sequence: CASSGDYAHQFF. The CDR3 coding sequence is TGTGCCAGCAGTGGGGACTACGCCCATCAGTTCTTC.

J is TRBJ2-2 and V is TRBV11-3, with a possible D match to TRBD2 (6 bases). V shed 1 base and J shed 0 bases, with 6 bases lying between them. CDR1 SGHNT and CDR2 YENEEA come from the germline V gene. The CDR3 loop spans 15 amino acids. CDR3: CASSLGGANTGELFF. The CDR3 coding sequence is TGTGCCAGCAGCTTAGGCGGGGCGAACACCGGGGAGCTGTTTTTT.

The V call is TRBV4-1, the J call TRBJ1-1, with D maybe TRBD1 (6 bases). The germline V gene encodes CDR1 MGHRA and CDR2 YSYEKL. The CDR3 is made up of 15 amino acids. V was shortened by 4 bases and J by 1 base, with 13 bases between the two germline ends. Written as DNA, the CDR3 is TGCGCCAGCAGCCCACTCACAGGGACGAACACTGAAGCTTTCTTT. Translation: CASSPLTGTNTEAFF.

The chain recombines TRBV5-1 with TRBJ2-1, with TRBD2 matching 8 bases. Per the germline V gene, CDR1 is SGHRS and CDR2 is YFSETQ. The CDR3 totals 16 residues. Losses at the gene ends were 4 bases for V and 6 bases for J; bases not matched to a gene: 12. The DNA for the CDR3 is TGCGCCAGCAGCCCCCAGGGACTAGAGGGGGGCAATGAGCAGTTCTTC. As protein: CASSPQGLEGGNEQFF.

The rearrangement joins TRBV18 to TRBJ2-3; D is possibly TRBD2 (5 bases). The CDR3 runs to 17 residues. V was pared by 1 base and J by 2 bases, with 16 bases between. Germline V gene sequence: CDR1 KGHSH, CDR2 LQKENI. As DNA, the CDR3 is TGTGCCAGCTCACCACGAGTCGAGCGGACCCACACAGATACGCAGTATTTT. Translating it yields CASSPRVERTHTDTQYF.

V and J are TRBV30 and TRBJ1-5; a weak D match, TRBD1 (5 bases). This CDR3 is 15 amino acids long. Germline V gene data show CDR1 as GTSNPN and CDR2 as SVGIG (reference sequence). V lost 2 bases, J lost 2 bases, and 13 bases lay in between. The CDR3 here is CAWSTGSRGNQPQHF. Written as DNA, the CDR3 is TGTGCCTGGAGTACAGGATCCCGCGGCAATCAGCCCCAGCATTTT.

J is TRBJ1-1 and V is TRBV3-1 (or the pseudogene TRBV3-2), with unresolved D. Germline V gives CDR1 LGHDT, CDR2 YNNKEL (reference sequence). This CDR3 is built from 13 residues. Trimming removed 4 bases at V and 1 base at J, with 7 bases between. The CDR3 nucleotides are TGTGCCAGCAGCCCATGGCAGAACACTGAAGCTTTCTTT. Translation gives CASSPWQNTEAFF.

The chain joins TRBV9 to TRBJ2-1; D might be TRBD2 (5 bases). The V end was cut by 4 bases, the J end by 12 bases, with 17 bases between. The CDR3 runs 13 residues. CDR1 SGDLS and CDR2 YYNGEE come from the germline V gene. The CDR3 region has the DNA TGTGCCAGCAGCCCTCTAGGACTTTTCCGGCAGTTCTTC. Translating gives CASSPLGLFRQFF.

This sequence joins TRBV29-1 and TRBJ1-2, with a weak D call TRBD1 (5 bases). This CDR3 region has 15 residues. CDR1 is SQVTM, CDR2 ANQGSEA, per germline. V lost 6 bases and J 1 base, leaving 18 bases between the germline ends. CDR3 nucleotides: TGCAGCGTGCGGGACTTCTCCCCGAATAACTATGGCTACACCTTC. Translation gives CSVRDFSPNNYGYTF.

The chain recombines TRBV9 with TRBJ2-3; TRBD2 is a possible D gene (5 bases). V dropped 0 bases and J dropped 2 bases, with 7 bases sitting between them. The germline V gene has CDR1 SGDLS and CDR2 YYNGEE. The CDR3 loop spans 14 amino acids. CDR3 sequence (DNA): TGTGCCAGCAGCGTAGGGACTTTCACAGATACGCAGTATTTT. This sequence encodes CASSVGTFTDTQYF. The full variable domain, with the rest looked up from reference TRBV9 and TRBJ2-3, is DSGVTQTPKHLITATGQRVTLRCSPRSGDLSVYWYQQSLDQGLQFLIQYYNGEERAKGNILERFSAQQFPDLHSELNLSSLELGDSALYFCASSVGTFTDTQYFGPGTRLTVL.

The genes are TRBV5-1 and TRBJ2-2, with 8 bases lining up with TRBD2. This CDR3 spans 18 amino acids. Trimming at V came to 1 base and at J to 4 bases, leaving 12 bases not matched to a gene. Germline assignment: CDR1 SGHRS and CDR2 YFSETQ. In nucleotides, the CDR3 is TGCGCCAGCAGCTTGACGCCCAGCGGGGGCTCCCGCACCGGGGAGCTGTTTTTT. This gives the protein CASSLTPSGGSRTGELFF.

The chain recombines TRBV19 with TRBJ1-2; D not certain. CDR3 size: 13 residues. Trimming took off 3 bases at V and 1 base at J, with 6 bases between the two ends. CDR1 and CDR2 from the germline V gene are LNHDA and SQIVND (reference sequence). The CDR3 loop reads CASSMGSNYGYTF. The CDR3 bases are TGTGCCAGTAGTATGGGCAGTAACTATGGCTACACCTTC.

CDR3 protein: CASSLVGSGSNTGELFF. CDR3 in DNA: TGTGCCAGCAGCTTGGTTGGTTCAGGTTCGAACACCGGGGAGCTGTTTTTT. The chain joins TRBV5-5 to TRBJ2-2; D not resolved. CDR1 is SGHKS and CDR2 is YYEKEE in the germline V gene (reference sequence). V was pared by 0 bases and J by 0 bases, with 12 bases between. The CDR3 is made up of 17 amino acids.

CDR3 loop: CASSPKGGGGEQYF. The CDR3 DNA follows: TGTGCCAGCAGCCCTAAAGGGGGGGGAGGCGAGCAGTACTTC. The V call is TRBV5-4, the J call TRBJ2-7; tentatively, D is TRBD2 (7 bases). Germline values: CDR1 SGHNT, CDR2 YYREEE (reference sequence). Trimming left V 4 bases short and J 6 bases short, with 17 bases between. This CDR3 has 14 residues.

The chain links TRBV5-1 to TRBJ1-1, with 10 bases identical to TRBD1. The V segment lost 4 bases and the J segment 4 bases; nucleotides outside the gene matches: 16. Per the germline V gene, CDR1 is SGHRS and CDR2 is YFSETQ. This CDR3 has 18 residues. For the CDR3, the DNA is TGCGCCAGCAGCCCCCATGGGACAGGGGAGATATTGATCACTGAAGCTTTCTTT. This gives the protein CASSPHGTGEILITEAFF.

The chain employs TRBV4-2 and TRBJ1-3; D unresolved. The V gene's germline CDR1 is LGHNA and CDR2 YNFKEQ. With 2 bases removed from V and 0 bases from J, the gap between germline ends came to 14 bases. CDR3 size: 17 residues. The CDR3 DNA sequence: TGTGCCAGCAGCCAACCCTTCCCCTCCCGCTCTGGAAACACCATATATTTT. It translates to CASSQPFPSRSGNTIYF.

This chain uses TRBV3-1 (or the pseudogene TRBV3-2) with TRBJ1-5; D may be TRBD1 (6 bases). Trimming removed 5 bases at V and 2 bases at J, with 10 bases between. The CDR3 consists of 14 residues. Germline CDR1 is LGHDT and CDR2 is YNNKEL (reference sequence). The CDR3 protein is CASSYRVGNQPQHF. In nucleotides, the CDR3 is TGTGCCAGCAGCTACAGGGTTGGCAATCAGCCCCAGCATTTT.

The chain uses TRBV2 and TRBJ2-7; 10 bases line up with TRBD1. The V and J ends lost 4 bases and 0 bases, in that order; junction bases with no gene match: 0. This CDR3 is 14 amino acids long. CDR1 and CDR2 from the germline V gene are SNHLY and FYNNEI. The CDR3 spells CASSGQGASYEQYF. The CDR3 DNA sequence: TGTGCCAGCAGTGGACAGGGGGCCTCCTACGAGCAGTACTTC.

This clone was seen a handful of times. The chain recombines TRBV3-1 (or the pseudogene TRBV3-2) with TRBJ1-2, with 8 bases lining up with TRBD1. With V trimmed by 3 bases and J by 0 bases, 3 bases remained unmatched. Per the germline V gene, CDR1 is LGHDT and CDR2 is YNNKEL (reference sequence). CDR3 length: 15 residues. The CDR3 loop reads CASSHKQGANYGYTF. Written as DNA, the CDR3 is TGTGCCAGCAGCCACAAACAGGGGGCTAACTATGGCTACACCTTC.

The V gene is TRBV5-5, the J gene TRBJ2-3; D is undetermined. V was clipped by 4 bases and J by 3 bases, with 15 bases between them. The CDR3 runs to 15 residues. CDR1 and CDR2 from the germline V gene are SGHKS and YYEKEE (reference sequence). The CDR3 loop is CASSRGLKMTDTQYF. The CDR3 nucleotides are TGTGCCAGCAGCCGCGGTCTTAAAATGACAGATACGCAGTATTTT.

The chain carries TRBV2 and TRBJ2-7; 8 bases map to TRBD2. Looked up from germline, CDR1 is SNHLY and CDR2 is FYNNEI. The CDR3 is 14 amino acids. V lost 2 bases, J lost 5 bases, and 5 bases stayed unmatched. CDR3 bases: TGTGCCAGCAGTGAACGGGAGGGCGGGAACGAGCAGTACTTC. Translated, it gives CASSEREGGNEQYF.